This T cell receptor beta chain was identified during a study of blood T cell repertoires in COVID-19. Study details: COVID-19 samples collected from the United States, Italy and Spain covered acute and convalescent phases. PBMCs, B-cell-depleted T cells, or T cells were the source of the cDNA or gDNA that made up the material.

How the authors handled the data: Scientists estimated how many nucleated cells there were by amplifying reference gene primers. The table came from immunoSEQ multiplex PCR; TCRdb's copy has only in-frame clones and leaves some out. From that table come the V and J calls and clone size; the DNA was used to work out D and trimming. In the table there are 99,000 or so clones, about 90% of which are singletons. With respect to this clone: The junction differs from germline at one of its ends, possibly a read error.

The TCR sequence derives from a man between 50 and 59 years old with acute or convalescent COVID-19. Sequencing was done on a sample of peripheral blood.

The DNA of the CDR3 is TGTGCCAGCACCCAAGGGGACAGGGGGTTCCCAGATACGCAGTATTTT. It yields the protein CASTQGDRGFPDTQYF. This chain links TRBV3-1 (or the pseudogene TRBV3-2) with TRBJ2-3; 11 positions match TRBD1. Germline V gene sequence: CDR1 LGHDT, CDR2 YNNKEL (reference sequence). The CDR3 sequence is 16 residues long.